Shown below are 18 T cell receptor beta chains from a single sample sequenced in a study of T cells and Merkel cell carcinoma outcomes. Here immunoSEQ multiplex PCR was the method, and the copy in TCRdb shows in-frame clones only, minus some. The sample lists about 9,200 clones; approximately 81% were seen once. The sequencing sample was made of tumor tissue from Merkel cell carcinoma. These receptor sequences come from a human donor with Merkel cell carcinoma.

The chain recombines TRBV4-1 with TRBJ2-7; tentative D call: TRBD1 (5 bases). The V gene lost 5 bases and the J gene lost 3 bases, with 20 bases spanning the gap. The CDR3 has 16 residues. Per the germline V gene, CDR1 is MGHRA and CDR2 is YSYEKL. The CDR3 nucleotides read TGCGCCAGCAGCAAGACCGGTACGTTGCAGGGCTACGAGCAGTACTTC. Amino acid sequence: CASSKTGTLQGYEQYF.

Concerning this clone: The junction and the germline gene differ at one end; a read error may be behind it. The gene calls are TRBV12-5 and TRBJ2-3, with no clear D. CDR1 LGHNT and CDR2 FRNRAP come from the germline V gene. The CDR3 totals 12 residues. The chain's CDR3 is CASGLSTNTQYF. The DNA for the CDR3 is TGTGCTAGTGGTTTGAGCACAAATACGCAGTATTTT. Together with reference TRBV12-5 and TRBJ2-3, the CDR3 gives the full variable domain: DARVTQTPRHKVTEMGQEVTMRCQPILGHNTVFWYRQTMMQGLELLAYFRNRAPLDDSGMPKDRFSAEMPDATLATLKIQPSEPRDSAVYFCASGLSTNTQYFGPGTRLTVL.

The gene calls are TRBV11-2 and TRBJ2-3, with a tentative D call TRBD2 (5 bases). CDR3 length: 13 amino acids. Germline CDR1 and CDR2: SGHAT and FQNNGV. V lost 3 bases and J lost 8, with 12 bases in between. The CDR3 reads CASSFGRGGTQYF. The CDR3 bases are TGTGCCAGCAGCTTCGGCCGAGGAGGTACGCAGTATTTT. The entire variable domain, with the rest obtained from reference TRBV11-2 and TRBJ2-3, is as follows: EAGVAQSPRYKIIEKRQSVAFWCNPISGHATLYWYQQILGQGPKLLIQFQNNGVVDDSQLPKDRFSAERLKGVDSTLKIQPAKLEDSAVYLCASSFGRGGTQYFGPGTRLTVL.

This clone is a singleton in its sample. The chain combines TRBV9 with TRBJ2-3, with TRBD1 identical over 10 bases. V lost 0 bases to trimming and J lost 4 bases; unmatched junction nucleotides: 5. Germline values: CDR1 SGDLS, CDR2 YYNGEE. The CDR3 loop spans 16 amino acids. CDR3 nucleotide sequence: TGTGCCAGCAGCGTAGGGGGGGACAGGGGTTCAGATACGCAGTATTTT. This translates into CASSVGGDRGSDTQYF. Variable domain in full (rest from reference TRBV9 and TRBJ2-3): DSGVTQTPKHLITATGQRVTLRCSPRSGDLSVYWYQQSLDQGLQFLIQYYNGEERAKGNILERFSAQQFPDLHSELNLSSLELGDSALYFCASSVGGDRGSDTQYFGPGTRLTVL.

For the CDR3, the DNA is TGCGCCAGCAGCTTGGGGGACAGGGGCGAGACCCAGTACTTC. Translated: CASSLGDRGETQYF. V and J are TRBV5-1 and TRBJ2-5; 10 nucleotides align to TRBD1. The germline CDR1 and CDR2 sequences are SGHRS and YFSETQ. The CDR3 is 14 residues long. With 0 bases clipped from V and 5 bases from J, the junction kept 1 base outside the gene matches.

The chain combines TRBV4-3 with TRBJ1-5; D is unclear. CDR1 and CDR2 from the germline V gene are LGHNA and YSLEER. The CDR3 sequence is 13 residues long. The V end lost 3 bases, the J end lost 9 bases, and 12 bases lay between the germline ends. The CDR3 loop is CASSQAERLPQHF. CDR3 coding DNA: TGCGCCAGCAGCCAGGCGGAGCGGTTGCCCCAGCATTTT.

The chain joins TRBV7-2 to TRBJ2-3, with TRBD1 identical over 11 bases. V gave up 8 bases and J gave up 4 bases; unmatched junction bases: 5. The CDR3 totals 14 residues. Germline V gene data show CDR1 as SGHTA and CDR2 as FQGNSA. The CDR3 loop reads CASLDRGLSDTQYF. The DNA for the CDR3 is TGTGCCAGCTTGGACAGGGGGCTGTCAGATACGCAGTATTTT.

The CDR3 DNA sequence: TGCGCCAGCAGCTTGGCCCCTGGGGAGCTGTTTTTT. Its translation: CASSLAPGELFF. The V gene is TRBV5-1, the J gene TRBJ2-2; D remains ambiguous. The CDR3 is 12 residues long. The V end was cut by 0 bases, the J end by 8 bases, with 5 bases between. The germline V gene has CDR1 SGHRS and CDR2 YFSETQ.

This rearrangement joins TRBV5-1 to TRBJ2-4; TRBD1 is a possible D gene (6 bases). V was clipped by 2 bases and J by 5 bases, with 17 bases between them. The CDR3 totals 16 residues. The germline CDR1 and CDR2 sequences are SGHRS and YFSETQ. CDR3 loop: CASSFSAGDTENIQYF. The CDR3 nucleotides read TGCGCCAGCAGCTTCTCAGCTGGGGACACAGAAAACATTCAGTACTTC.

The chain has TRBV14 and TRBJ2-3, with 7 bases aligning to TRBD2. V lost 4 bases and J lost 3; bases outside the gene matches: 7. Germline CDR1 and CDR2: SGHDN and FVKESK. The CDR3 has 15 residues. CDR3 region: CASSPRGVSTDTQYF. CDR3 nucleotides: TGTGCCAGCAGCCCCCGGGGGGTCTCAACAGATACGCAGTATTTT.

There are a few counts of this clone. The V call is TRBV7-9, the J call TRBJ2-3; D gene unclear. Trimming removed 2 bases from V and 2 bases from J, with 8 bases in between. There are 14 residues in the CDR3. Looked up from germline, CDR1 is SEHNR and CDR2 is FQNEAQ (reference sequence). DNA of the CDR3: TGTGCCAGCAGCTTATTTGGGGACACAGATACGCAGTATTTT. Its protein product is CASSLFGDTDTQYF.

The chain employs TRBV5-1 and TRBJ2-1; TRBD2 might be the D (8 bases). V lost 4 bases to trimming and J lost 9 bases, with 26 bases between them. In germline, CDR1 is SGHRS, CDR2 YFSETQ. The CDR3 loop spans 17 amino acids. The CDR3 protein is CASSRQGTGLVSSEQFF. CDR3 DNA sequence: TGCGCCAGCAGCCGACAGGGAACGGGACTAGTTAGTAGTGAGCAGTTCTTC.

V and J are TRBV9 and TRBJ1-2, with D unresolved. V gave up 0 bases and J gave up 7 bases, with 13 bases separating them. The CDR3 runs to 14 residues. CDR1 and CDR2 from the germline V gene are SGDLS and YYNGEE. CDR3 sequence (DNA): TGTGCCAGCAGCGTAGCTTTGGCCCTGGGTGGCTACACCTTC. Amino acid sequence: CASSVALALGGYTF.

Concerning this clone: Other DNA sequences in this sample translate to the same CDR3. The V call is TRBV20-1, the J call TRBJ2-1; D is uncertain. This CDR3 has 11 residues. The V and J ends lost 3 bases and 5 bases respectively, with 5 bases between them. Germline loops: CDR1 DFQATT, CDR2 SNEGSKA (reference sequence). Written as DNA, the CDR3 is TGCAGTGCTAGCCGCAACAATGAGCAGTTCTTC. Residues: CSASRNNEQFF.

The chain employs TRBV4-1 and TRBJ2-7, with 7 bases matching TRBD1. The V gene's germline CDR1 is MGHRA and CDR2 YSYEKL. The CDR3 length is 15 residues. V lost 1 base and J lost 2; bases outside the gene matches: 5. CDR3 bases: TGCGCCAGCAGCCAAGCCCCGACAGGGCCCTACGAGCAGTACTTC. This sequence encodes CASSQAPTGPYEQYF.

This clone has a single count. Mismatch with germline at one junction end may stem from a read error. The rearrangement joins TRBV15 to TRBJ1-1; the D is unclear. CDR1 and CDR2 from the germline V gene are LNHNV and YYDKDF (reference sequence). The CDR3 runs to 12 residues. CDR3 sequence (DNA): TGTGTCACCAGCAGTCAAGGCACTGAAGCTTTCTTT. This gives the protein CVTSSQGTEAFF.

The J gene is TRBJ1-2, the V gene TRBV5-4, with a possible D match to TRBD1 (6 bases). The CDR3 is 13 amino acids. V was clipped by 1 base and J by 6 bases, with 10 bases between them. Per germline, CDR1 SGHNT and CDR2 YYREEE (reference sequence). CDR3 residues: CASSLRGANGYTF. DNA of the CDR3: TGTGCCAGCAGCTTGCGGGGGGCGAATGGCTACACCTTC.

The chain combines TRBV5-1 with TRBJ2-5, with TRBD1 as a possible D gene (6 bases). This CDR3 region has 15 residues. Germline V gives CDR1 SGHRS, CDR2 YFSETQ. Trimming took 0 bases from V and 3 from J, leaving 12 bases between them. CDR3 DNA: TGCGCCAGCAGCTTGGTAGTGGCAGGGGAAGAGACCCAGTACTTC. Translation gives CASSLVVAGEETQYF.